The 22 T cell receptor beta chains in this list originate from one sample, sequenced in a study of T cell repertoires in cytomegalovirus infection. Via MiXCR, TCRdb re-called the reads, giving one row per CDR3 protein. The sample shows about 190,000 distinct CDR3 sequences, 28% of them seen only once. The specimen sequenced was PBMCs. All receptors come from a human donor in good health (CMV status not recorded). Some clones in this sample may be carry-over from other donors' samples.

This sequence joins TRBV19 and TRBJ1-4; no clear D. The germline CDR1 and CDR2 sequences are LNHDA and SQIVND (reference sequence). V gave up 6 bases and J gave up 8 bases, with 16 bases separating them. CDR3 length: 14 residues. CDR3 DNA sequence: TGTGCCAGTAGCTGGAGTCCAGGAGGCGAAAAACTGTTTTTT. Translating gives CASSWSPGGEKLFF. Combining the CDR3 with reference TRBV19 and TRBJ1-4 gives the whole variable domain DGGITQSPKYLFRKEGQNVTLSCEQNLNHDAMYWYRQDPGQGLRLIYYSQIVNDFQKGDIAEGYSVSREKKESFPLTVTSAQKNPTAFYLCASSWSPGGEKLFFGSGTQLSVL.

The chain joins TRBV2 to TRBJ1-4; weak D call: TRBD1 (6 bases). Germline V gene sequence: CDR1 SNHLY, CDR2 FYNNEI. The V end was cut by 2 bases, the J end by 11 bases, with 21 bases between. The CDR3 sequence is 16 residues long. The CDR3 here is CASSEPRGQLMGKLFF. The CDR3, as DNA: TGTGCCAGCAGTGAACCCCGGGGGCAACTAATGGGGAAACTGTTTTTT.

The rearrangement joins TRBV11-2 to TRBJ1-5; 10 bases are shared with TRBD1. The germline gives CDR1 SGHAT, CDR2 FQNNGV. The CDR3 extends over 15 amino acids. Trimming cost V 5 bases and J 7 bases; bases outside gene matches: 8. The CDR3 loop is CASSLRGDRGQPQHF. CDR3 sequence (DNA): TGTGCCAGCAGCCTTAGGGGGGACAGGGGCCAGCCCCAGCATTTT.

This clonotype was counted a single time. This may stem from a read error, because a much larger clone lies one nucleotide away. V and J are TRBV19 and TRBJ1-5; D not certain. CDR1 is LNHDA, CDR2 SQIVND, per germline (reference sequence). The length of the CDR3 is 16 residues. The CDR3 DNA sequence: TGTGCCAGAAGTATATATGAGCCGGGAAGCAATCAGCCCCAGCATTTT. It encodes CARSIYEPGSNQPQHF.

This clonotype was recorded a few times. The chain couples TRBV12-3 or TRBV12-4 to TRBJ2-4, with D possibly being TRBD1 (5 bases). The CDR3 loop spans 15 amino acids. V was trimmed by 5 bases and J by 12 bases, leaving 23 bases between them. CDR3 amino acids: CASSTPSQGGLGQYF. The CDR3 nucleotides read TGTGCCAGCAGTACCCCTTCCCAGGGCGGATTGGGTCAGTACTTC.

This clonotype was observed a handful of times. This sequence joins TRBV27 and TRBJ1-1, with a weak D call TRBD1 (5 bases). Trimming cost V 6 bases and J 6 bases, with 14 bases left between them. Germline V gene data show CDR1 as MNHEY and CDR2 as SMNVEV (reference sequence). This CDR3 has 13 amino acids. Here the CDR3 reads CASSPWGGAEAFF. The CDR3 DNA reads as TGTGCCAGCAGCCCCTGGGGGGGGGCTGAAGCTTTCTTT.

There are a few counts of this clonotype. The CDR3 bases are TGTGCCAGCAGCTTAGGGGAGGGGGATGGCTACACCTTC. Protein sequence: CASSLGEGDGYTF. This sequence joins TRBV7-2 and TRBJ1-2; possible D gene TRBD1, 6 bases. The CDR3 loop spans 13 amino acids. The V gene's germline CDR1 is SGHTA and CDR2 FQGNSA. V dropped 1 base and J dropped 6 bases, with 9 bases sitting between them. The entire variable domain, with the rest obtained from reference TRBV7-2 and TRBJ1-2, is as follows: GAGVSQSPSNKVTEKGKDVELRCDPISGHTALYWYRQSLGQGLEFLIYFQGNSAPDKSGLPSDRFSAERTGGSVSTLTIQRTQQEDSAVYLCASSLGEGDGYTFGSGTRLTVV.

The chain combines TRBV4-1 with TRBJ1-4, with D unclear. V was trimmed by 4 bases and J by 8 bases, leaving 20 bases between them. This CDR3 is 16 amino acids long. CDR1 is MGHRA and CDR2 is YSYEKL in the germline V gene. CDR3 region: CASSLQGSPVGEKLFF. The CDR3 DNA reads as TGCGCCAGCAGCCTTCAAGGGAGTCCCGTAGGGGAAAAACTGTTTTTT.

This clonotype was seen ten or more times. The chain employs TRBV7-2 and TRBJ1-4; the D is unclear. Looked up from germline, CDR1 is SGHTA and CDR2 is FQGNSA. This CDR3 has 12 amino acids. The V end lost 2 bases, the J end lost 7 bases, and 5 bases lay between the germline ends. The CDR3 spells CASSLLREKLFF. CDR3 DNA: TGTGCCAGCAGCTTACTTCGTGAAAAACTGTTTTTT.

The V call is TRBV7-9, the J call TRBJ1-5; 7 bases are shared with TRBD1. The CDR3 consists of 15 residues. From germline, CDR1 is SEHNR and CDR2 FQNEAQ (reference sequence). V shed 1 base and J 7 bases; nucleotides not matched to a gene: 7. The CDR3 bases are TGTGCCAGCAGCTTAGTAGACAGGGAGGGGCAGCCCCAGCATTTT. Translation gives CASSLVDREGQPQHF.

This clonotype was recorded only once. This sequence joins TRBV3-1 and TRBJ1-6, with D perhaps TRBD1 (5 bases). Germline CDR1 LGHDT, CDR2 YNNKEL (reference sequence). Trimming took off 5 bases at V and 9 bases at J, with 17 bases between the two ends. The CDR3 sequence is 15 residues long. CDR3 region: CASSNTGASGSPLHF. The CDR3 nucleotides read TGTGCCAGCAGCAACACCGGGGCTTCAGGTTCACCCCTCCACTTT.

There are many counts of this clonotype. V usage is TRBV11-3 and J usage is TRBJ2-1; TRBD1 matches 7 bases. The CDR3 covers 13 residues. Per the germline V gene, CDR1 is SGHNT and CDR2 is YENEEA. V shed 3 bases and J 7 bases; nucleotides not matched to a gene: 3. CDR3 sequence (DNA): TGTGCCAGCAGCTTTGACAGGGAGAATGAGCAGTTCTTC. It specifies CASSFDRENEQFF.

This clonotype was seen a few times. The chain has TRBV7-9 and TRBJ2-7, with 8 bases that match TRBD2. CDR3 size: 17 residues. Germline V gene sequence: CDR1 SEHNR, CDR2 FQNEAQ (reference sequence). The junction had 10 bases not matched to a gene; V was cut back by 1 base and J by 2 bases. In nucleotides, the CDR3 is TGTGCCAGCAGCTTAGGGGCGTCGGGGGGGATACCCTACGAGCAGTACTTC. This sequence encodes CASSLGASGGIPYEQYF.

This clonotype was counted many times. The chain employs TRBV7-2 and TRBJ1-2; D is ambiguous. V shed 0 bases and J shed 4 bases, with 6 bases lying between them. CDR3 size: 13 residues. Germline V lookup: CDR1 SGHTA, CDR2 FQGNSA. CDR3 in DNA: TGTGCCAGCAGCTTAGCAGGGTCCTATGGCTACACCTTC. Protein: CASSLAGSYGYTF.

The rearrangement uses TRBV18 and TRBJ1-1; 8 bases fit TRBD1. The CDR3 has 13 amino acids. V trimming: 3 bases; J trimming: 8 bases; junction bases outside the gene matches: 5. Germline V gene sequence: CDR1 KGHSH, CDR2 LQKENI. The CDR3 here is CASSPVTGAEAFF. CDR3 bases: TGTGCCAGCTCACCGGTGACAGGGGCAGAAGCTTTCTTT.

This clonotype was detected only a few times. This CDR3 reads CAISRGLAGDTDTQYF. CDR3 nucleotide sequence: TGTGCCATCAGCCGGGGACTAGCGGGAGACACAGATACGCAGTATTTT. This chain links TRBV10-3 with TRBJ2-3, with 14 positions matching TRBD2. There are 16 residues in the CDR3. Germline CDR1 is ENHRY and CDR2 is SYGVKD. V was pared by 6 bases and J by 2 bases, with 4 bases of the junction left unmatched.

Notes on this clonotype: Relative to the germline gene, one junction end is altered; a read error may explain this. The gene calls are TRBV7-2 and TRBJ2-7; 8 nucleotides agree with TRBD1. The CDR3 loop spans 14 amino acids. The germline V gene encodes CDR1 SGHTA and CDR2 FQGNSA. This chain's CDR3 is CPSSLQGGYYEQYF. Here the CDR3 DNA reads TGTCCCAGCAGCTTACAGGGGGGATATTACGAGCAGTACTTC.

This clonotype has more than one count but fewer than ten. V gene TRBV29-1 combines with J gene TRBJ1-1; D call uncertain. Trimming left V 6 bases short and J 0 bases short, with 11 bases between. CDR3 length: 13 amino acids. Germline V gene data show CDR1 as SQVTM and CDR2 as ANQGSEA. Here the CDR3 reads CSVAKPMNTEAFF. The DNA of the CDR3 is TGCAGCGTCGCCAAACCAATGAACACTGAAGCTTTCTTT.

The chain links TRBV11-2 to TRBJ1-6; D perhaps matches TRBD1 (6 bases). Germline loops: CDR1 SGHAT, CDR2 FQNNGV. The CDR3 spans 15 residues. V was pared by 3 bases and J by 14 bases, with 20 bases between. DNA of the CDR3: TGTGCCAGCAGCTTCACAGGGAGGAGCGGGTGGGCCCTCCACTTT. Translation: CASSFTGRSGWALHF.

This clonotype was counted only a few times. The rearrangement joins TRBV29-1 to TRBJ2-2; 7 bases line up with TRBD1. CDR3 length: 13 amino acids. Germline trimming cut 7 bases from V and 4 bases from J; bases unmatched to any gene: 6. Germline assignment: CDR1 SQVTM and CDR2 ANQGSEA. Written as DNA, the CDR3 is TGCAGCGCAACCGACAGGGTCACCGGGGAGCTGTTTTTT. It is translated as CSATDRVTGELFF.

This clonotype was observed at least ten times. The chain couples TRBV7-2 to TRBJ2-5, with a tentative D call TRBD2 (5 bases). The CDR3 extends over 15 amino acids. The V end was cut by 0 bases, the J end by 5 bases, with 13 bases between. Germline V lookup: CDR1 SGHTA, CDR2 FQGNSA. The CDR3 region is CASSLARTERETQYF. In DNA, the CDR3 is TGTGCCAGCAGCTTAGCTCGGACGGAGCGGGAGACCCAGTACTTC.

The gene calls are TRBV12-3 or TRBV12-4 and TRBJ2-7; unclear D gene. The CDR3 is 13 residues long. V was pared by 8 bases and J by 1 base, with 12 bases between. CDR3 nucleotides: TGTGCCAGCCGCTTTTCGGGTTCCTACGAGCAGTACTTC. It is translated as CASRFSGSYEQYF.